The 17 T cell receptor beta chains presented below share a single source sample, sequenced in a study of identical twins (dated by TCRdb to 2016 to 2017). Library preparation employed 5' RACE. The reads were generated on an Illumina HiSeq 2000. The public reads were reprocessed in TCRdb via fastp at Q25 and MiXCR, keeping in-frame beta chains. A single entry per CDR3 protein holds the most common genes and DNA from its merged rows. For this sample there are around 1.7 million distinct CDR3 sequences; around a third appear just once. Together, the top ten hold about 0.27% of the sample. The sequenced sample was cord blood. The receptors originated from a newborn girl in good health.

CDR3 in amino acids: CSERGLAGPYEQYF. The CDR3 bases are TGCAGTGAACGCGGACTAGCGGGACCCTACGAGCAGTACTTC. The rearrangement uses TRBV20-1 and TRBJ2-4; TRBD2 matches 12 bases. The closer fit of TRBJ2-7 to the DNA end suggests the J call may be wrong. Germline CDR1 DFQATT, CDR2 SNEGSKA (reference sequence). The CDR3 is 14 residues long.

Comment on this clonotype: Sequence at one end of the junction differs from germline and may be a read error. The chain has TRBV6-1 and TRBJ1-2; D is uncertain. CDR1 and CDR2 from the germline V gene are MNHNS and SASEGT. The CDR3 contains 16 residues. Here the CDR3 DNA reads TGTGCCAGCAGTGAAGCTCCTACCGGGCCTAACTGTGGCTACACCTTC. Its protein product is CASSEAPTGPNCGYTF.

J is TRBJ1-1 and V is TRBV14; possible D gene TRBD1, 5 bases. Trimming removed 1 base at V and 10 bases at J, with 13 bases between. The CDR3 contains 13 residues. Germline loops: CDR1 SGHDN, CDR2 FVKESK. The CDR3 bases are TGTGCCAGCAGCCAAGTCAGGGAAGGCGGAGCTTTCTTT. Protein: CASSQVREGGAFF.

V is TRBV20-1 and J is TRBJ2-1; 7 bases map to TRBD2. V trimming: 0 bases; J trimming: 9 bases; junction bases outside the gene matches: 8. Germline CDR1 and CDR2: DFQATT and SNEGSKA (reference sequence). The CDR3 consists of 14 residues. In DNA, the CDR3 is TGCAGTGCTAGAGATAGGACGGGAGGCCGTGAGCAGTTCTTC. It encodes CSARDRTGGREQFF.

Points on this clonotype: At one boundary the junction diverges from the germline segment, which might be a read error. The chain couples TRBV14 to TRBJ1-4, with D possibly matching TRBD1 (5 bases). This CDR3 contains 14 residues. In germline, CDR1 is SGHDN, CDR2 FVKESK. This CDR3 is CVSSQAGFFEKLFF. The CDR3 nucleotides read TGTGTCAGCAGCCAAGCAGGGTTTTTTGAAAAACTGTTTTTT.

The chain links TRBV10-2 to TRBJ2-3, with D uncertain. Germline V gene lookup returns CDR1 WSHSY and CDR2 SAAADI. The CDR3 spans 13 residues. V dropped 0 bases and J dropped 4 bases, with 5 bases sitting between them. CDR3 sequence reads: CASSESTADTQYF. The CDR3 DNA sequence: TGCGCCAGCAGTGAGTCGACCGCAGATACGCAGTATTTT.

This clonotype has only a few counts. This chain links TRBV28 with TRBJ2-7; 7 bases are a match to TRBD1. Germline CDR1 MDHEN, CDR2 SYDVKM. Trimming took 3 bases from V and 5 from J; bases not matched to a gene: 13. The CDR3 covers 16 residues. The CDR3 protein is CASSFYRDRVVDEQYF. For the CDR3, the DNA is TGTGCCAGCAGTTTTTATCGAGACAGGGTGGTCGACGAGCAGTACTTC. The full variable domain, its missing parts supplied by reference TRBV28 and TRBJ2-7, is DVKVTQSSRYLVKRTGEKVFLECVQDMDHENMFWYRQDPGLGLRLIYFSYDVKMKEKGDIPEGYSVSREKKERFSLILESASTNQTSMYLCASSFYRDRVVDEQYFGPGTRLTVT.

This chain links TRBV20-1 with TRBJ2-7; 12 nucleotides agree with TRBD2. The J call may be mistaken, given a closer DNA end match to TRBJ2-5. Per germline, CDR1 DFQATT and CDR2 SNEGSKA (reference sequence). The CDR3 has 15 residues. CDR3 bases: TGCAGTGCTAGAGGTGGGACTAGCGGGCGAGAGACCCAGTACTTC. The encoded protein is CSARGGTSGRETQYF.

The rearrangement links TRBV10-3 to TRBJ2-7; TRBD2 might be the D (6 bases). Germline lookup yields CDR1 ENHRY and CDR2 SYGVKD. V was trimmed by 6 bases and J by 0 bases, leaving 12 bases between them. The CDR3 has 14 residues. The CDR3 DNA sequence: TGTGCCATCAGGCCCCGGGACTCCTCCTACGAGCAGTACTTC. This sequence encodes CAIRPRDSSYEQYF.

In this sample, this clonotype turned up a few times. This sequence joins TRBV5-1 and TRBJ2-3; either TRBD1 or TRBD2 may supply D (6 bases each). Germline lookup yields CDR1 SGHRS and CDR2 YFSETQ. Trimming took 0 bases from V and 3 from J, leaving 17 bases between them. This CDR3 contains 17 residues. CDR3 DNA: TGCGCCAGCAGCTTGGAGCCGGGGGCGGGTTTGACAGATACGCAGTATTTT. Translation: CASSLEPGAGLTDTQYF.

This clonotype was found a few times. This sequence joins TRBV28 and TRBJ1-2; a weak D match, TRBD1 (5 bases). CDR3 size: 12 residues. The ends were cut back, 7 bases at V and 8 bases at J, with 14 bases in the middle. Germline-derived CDR1 and CDR2 are MDHEN and SYDVKM. CDR3 residues: CASTPQGWGYTF. CDR3 in DNA: TGTGCCAGCACCCCTCAGGGTTGGGGCTACACCTTC.

This clonotype was observed at least ten times. This chain joins TRBV3-1 and TRBJ2-6; D is unresolved. The CDR3 spans 15 residues. The V gene lost 5 bases and the J gene lost 0 bases, with 8 bases spanning the gap. Per germline, CDR1 LGHDT and CDR2 YNNKEL (reference sequence). CDR3 region: CASSVASSGANVLTF. The CDR3 coding sequence is TGTGCCAGCAGCGTAGCTAGCTCTGGGGCCAACGTCCTGACTTTC.

This clonotype has a handful of counts. The V gene is TRBV2, the J gene TRBJ2-5, with 9 bases identical to TRBD2. The CDR3 is made up of 14 amino acids. Germline trimming cut 4 bases from V and 2 bases from J; bases unmatched to any gene: 2. Germline V gene lookup returns CDR1 SNHLY and CDR2 FYNNEI. CDR3 sequence: CASSGTSVQETQYF. The CDR3 region has the DNA TGTGCCAGCAGTGGGACTAGCGTACAAGAGACCCAGTACTTC.

This clonotype has a handful of counts. V usage is TRBV2 and J usage is TRBJ2-3; 14 nucleotides agree with TRBD2. The CDR3 sequence is 17 residues long. Unmatched junction bases numbered 17, after V lost 7 bases and J lost 11 bases. Germline V gives CDR1 SNHLY, CDR2 FYNNEI. CDR3 nucleotide sequence: TGTGCCAGCACCCTTCAATCGGGACTAGCGGGGGAAGGTGGGCAGTATTTT. Its translation: CASTLQSGLAGEGGQYF.

V usage is TRBV20-1 and J usage is TRBJ2-5, with D unclear. V was shortened by 4 bases and J by 11 bases, with 26 bases between the two germline ends. The CDR3 covers 15 residues. Germline values: CDR1 DFQATT, CDR2 SNEGSKA (reference sequence). DNA of the CDR3: TGCAGTGCTATAGAGGCCACTGACCGTATTGGTGAGCAGTACTTC. It yields the protein CSAIEATDRIGEQYF.

This clonotype was observed many times. The V call is TRBV11-1, the J call TRBJ2-5; D is unresolved. The CDR3 spans 13 residues. CDR1 is SGHAT and CDR2 is FQDESV in the germline V gene (reference sequence). The ends were cut back, 6 bases at V and 0 bases at J, with 8 bases in the middle. As DNA, the CDR3 is TGTGCCAGCAGTTCCGGGTACCAAGAGACCCAGTACTTC. Amino acids: CASSSGYQETQYF.

The rearrangement joins TRBV7-2 to TRBJ1-5; TRBD1 is a possible D gene (6 bases). This CDR3 spans 15 amino acids. Looked up from germline, CDR1 is SGHTA and CDR2 is FQGNSA. V dropped 4 bases and J dropped 3 bases, with 13 bases sitting between them. The CDR3, as DNA: TGTGCCAGCAGCTCGCCAGGGGCTTTCAATCAGCCCCAGCATTTT. It yields the protein CASSSPGAFNQPQHF. The variable domain in full, with the rest retrieved from reference TRBV7-2 and TRBJ1-5, is GAGVSQSPSNKVTEKGKDVELRCDPISGHTALYWYRQSLGQGLEFLIYFQGNSAPDKSGLPSDRFSAERTGGSVSTLTIQRTQQEDSAVYLCASSSPGAFNQPQHFGDGTRLSIL.